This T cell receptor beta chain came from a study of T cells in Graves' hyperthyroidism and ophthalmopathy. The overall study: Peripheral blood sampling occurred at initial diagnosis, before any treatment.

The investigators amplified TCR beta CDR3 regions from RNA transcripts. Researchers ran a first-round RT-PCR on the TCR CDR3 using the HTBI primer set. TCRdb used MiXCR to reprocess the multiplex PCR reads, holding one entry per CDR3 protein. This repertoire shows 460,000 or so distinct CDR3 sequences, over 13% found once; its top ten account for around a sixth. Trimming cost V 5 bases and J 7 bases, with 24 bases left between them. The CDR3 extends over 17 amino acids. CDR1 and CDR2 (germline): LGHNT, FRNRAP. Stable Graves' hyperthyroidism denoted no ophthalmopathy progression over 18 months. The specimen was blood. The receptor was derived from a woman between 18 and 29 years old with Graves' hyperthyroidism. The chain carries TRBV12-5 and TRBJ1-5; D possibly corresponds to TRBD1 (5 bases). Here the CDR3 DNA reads TGTGCTAGTGGTGCACTGGCAGGAGGGGAGGGAAGCCAGCCCCAGCATTTT. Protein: CASGALAGGEGSQPQHF. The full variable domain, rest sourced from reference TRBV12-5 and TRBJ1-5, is DARVTQTPRHKVTEMGQEVTMRCQPILGHNTVFWYRQTMMQGLELLAYFRNRAPLDDSGMPKDRFSAEMPDATLATLKIQPSEPRDSAVYFCASGALAGGEGSQPQHFGDGTRLSIL.